These 30 T cell receptor beta chains were sequenced from one sample in a study of radiation and T cells in renal cell carcinoma. The time point is: blood 4 weeks post-SBRT, at nephrectomy. Treatment given: 15 Gy SBRT to primary tumor, nephrectomy 4 weeks later. Measured with immunoSEQ multiplex PCR; TCRdb has only the in-frame clones, and not every one. The top ten hold around 17% of the sample, which has 120,000 to 150,000 clones, about 88% seen once. The sequencing used blood, collected from a patient whose treatment included radiotherapy and nephrectomy. The receptors shown here come from a woman aged 50 to 60 with renal cell carcinoma.

This chain connects TRBV4-3 to TRBJ2-3, with D uncertain. V dropped 2 bases and J dropped 6 bases, with 9 bases sitting between them. CDR3 length: 13 amino acids. CDR1 and CDR2 from the germline V gene are LGHNA and YSLEER. DNA for the CDR3: TGCGCCAGCAGCCAAACGACTCAGGATACGCAGTATTTT. The encoded protein is CASSQTTQDTQYF.

This clone was observed a few times. The chain has TRBV19 and TRBJ1-2; no firm D call. The germline V and J ends were trimmed by 0 bases and 2 bases, with 7 bases remaining between them. Germline values: CDR1 LNHDA, CDR2 SQIVND (reference sequence). The CDR3 is 14 amino acids. The CDR3 DNA reads TGTGCCAGTAGTATAGATCGGCAGAACTATGGCTACACCTTC. Amino acid sequence: CASSIDRQNYGYTF.

J is TRBJ2-7 and V is TRBV28; perhaps TRBD1 as D (6 bases). Germline V lookup: CDR1 MDHEN, CDR2 SYDVKM. The CDR3 contains 13 residues. V was cut by 6 bases and J by 5 bases, with 14 bases left in between. CDR3 amino acids: CASSSSRGNEQYF. The DNA of the CDR3 is TGTGCCAGCAGCTCATCGAGGGGGAACGAGCAGTACTTC.

In DNA form, the CDR3 reads TGTGCCAGTAGCCTTCTAGCGGGGGAGAACAATGAGCAGTTCTTC. Translated: CASSLLAGENNEQFF. The chain couples TRBV19 to TRBJ2-1; 10 bases line up with TRBD2. Germline values: CDR1 LNHDA, CDR2 SQIVND (reference sequence). The V segment lost 6 bases and the J segment 5 bases; nucleotides outside the gene matches: 7. The CDR3 is 15 amino acids.

Concerning this clone: One end of the junction does not line up with germline, which may come from a read error. V gene TRBV6-6 combines with J gene TRBJ2-7, with 7 bases that match TRBD1. The germline V gene encodes CDR1 MNHNY and CDR2 SVGAGI (reference sequence). The CDR3 has 15 amino acids. CDR3 sequence (DNA): TGTGCCAGCAGTAACGGACAGGTCACCTCCTACGCGCAGTACTTC. Translated, it gives CASSNGQVTSYAQYF.

This CDR3 reads CASSTPWGGRFNEQFF. CDR3 nucleotides: TGTGCCAGCAGCACTCCCTGGGGAGGACGCTTCAATGAGCAGTTCTTC. The chain uses TRBV21-1 and TRBJ2-1; the table's D call, TRBD2, was not checked against the DNA. TRBV21-1 constitutes a pseudogene. The CDR3 is 16 residues long.

This rearrangement joins TRBV15 to TRBJ2-2; TRBD1 matches 8 bases. Trimming took 3 bases from V and 6 from J; bases not matched to a gene: 6. The germline V gene has CDR1 LNHNV and CDR2 YYDKDF (reference sequence). There are 15 residues in the CDR3. The CDR3 here is CATSRDRVRAGELFF. The CDR3 nucleotides read TGTGCCACCAGCAGGGACAGGGTCCGAGCCGGGGAGCTGTTTTTT.

The V call is TRBV6-5, the J call TRBJ1-1; D is unresolved. The CDR3 covers 14 residues. Germline V gives CDR1 MNHEY, CDR2 SVGAGI. Trimming took off 5 bases at V and 4 bases at J, with 14 bases between the two ends. As DNA, the CDR3 is TGTGCCAGCAGTGCCTCAGTTGAAGTCACTGAAGCTTTCTTT. This translates into CASSASVEVTEAFF.

This sequence joins TRBV28 and TRBJ1-4; D ambiguous. Trimming cost V 2 bases and J 3 bases, with 16 bases left between them. This CDR3 is 17 amino acids long. Germline CDR1 reads MDHEN; CDR2 reads SYDVKM. CDR3 bases: TGTGCCAGCAGTTTAATAGGTGGGATGAGGGCTAATGAAAAACTGTTTTTT. Its protein product is CASSLIGGMRANEKLFF.

Here the CDR3 DNA reads TGTGCCAGCTCCGGGCGAGGCGAGCAGTTCTTC. It specifies CASSGRGEQFF. The chain has TRBV27 and TRBJ2-1; D not certain. Trimming shortened V by 8 bases and J by 10 bases, and 12 bases separated the two germline ends. The CDR3 is 11 residues long. Germline CDR1 MNHEY, CDR2 SMNVEV (reference sequence).

The chain is built from TRBV19 and TRBJ2-3, with D possibly TRBD1 on 6 matching bases. The CDR3 extends over 13 amino acids. Germline assignment: CDR1 LNHDA and CDR2 SQIVND (reference sequence). Trimming cost V 5 bases and J 5 bases, with 11 bases left between them. The CDR3 DNA reads as TGTGCCAGTAGTCCCAGGGGTCTAGATACGCAGTATTTT. It yields the protein CASSPRGLDTQYF.

This clone was seen a few times. The chain employs TRBV4-3 and TRBJ1-4; weak D call: TRBD1 (5 bases). Trimming left V 0 bases short and J 5 bases short, with 10 bases between. The CDR3 spans 15 residues. CDR1 and CDR2 (germline): LGHNA, YSLEER. The CDR3 protein is CASSQEGGANEKLFF. The CDR3 nucleotides are TGCGCCAGCAGCCAAGAGGGGGGAGCAAATGAAAAACTGTTTTTT.

V gene TRBV6-5 combines with J gene TRBJ2-2; D is uncertain. The germline V gene has CDR1 MNHEY and CDR2 SVGAGI. The V end lost 10 bases, the J end lost 0 bases, and 12 bases lay between the germline ends. CDR3 size: 14 residues. The CDR3 loop reads CATQALPNTGELFF. In DNA form, the CDR3 reads TGTGCCACACAAGCGCTCCCGAACACCGGGGAGCTGTTTTTT.

The gene calls are TRBV12-5 and TRBJ2-7; TRBD2 is a possible D gene (6 bases). Germline loops: CDR1 LGHNT, CDR2 FRNRAP. This CDR3 spans 17 amino acids. Trimming stripped 2 bases from V and 3 bases from J, with 20 bases between. DNA for the CDR3: TGTGCTAGTGGTTTGCCCCGGACAACCCGGGGGTGCTACGAGCAGTACTTC. Its protein product is CASGLPRTTRGCYEQYF.

This chain uses TRBV4-3 with TRBJ1-2; D not certain. Looked up from germline, CDR1 is LGHNA and CDR2 is YSLEER. Trimming cost V 2 bases and J 8 bases, with 21 bases left between them. This CDR3 comprises 16 residues. The CDR3 spells CASSQTTEGGNNGYTF. The CDR3 bases are TGCGCCAGCAGCCAAACGACGGAGGGTGGAAACAACGGCTACACCTTC.

This chain uses TRBV5-1 with TRBJ2-3, with 7 bases lining up with TRBD2. With V trimmed by 6 bases and J by 5 bases, 9 bases remained unmatched. The CDR3 totals 14 residues. CDR1 SGHRS and CDR2 YFSETQ come from the germline V gene. Written as DNA, the CDR3 is TGCGCCAGCATTCCGGGGGGTCGAGAAGATACGCAGTATTTT. This encodes CASIPGGREDTQYF.

The chain combines TRBV28 with TRBJ1-6; no reliable D call. Trimming took 6 bases from V and 10 from J, leaving 19 bases between them. The CDR3 extends over 15 amino acids. Germline-derived CDR1 and CDR2 are MDHEN and SYDVKM. CDR3 loop: CASRSRLAVWSPLHF. As DNA, the CDR3 is TGTGCCAGCAGGTCCCGCCTAGCGGTGTGGTCACCCCTCCACTTT.

This rearrangement joins TRBV28 to TRBJ1-2; 7 bases are shared with TRBD1. J lost 4 bases, V lost 8 bases, and 7 bases had no gene match. The CDR3 extends over 13 amino acids. From germline, CDR1 is MDHEN and CDR2 SYDVKM. CDR3 DNA sequence: TGTGCCAGCGGGACAGAGGTACTCTATGGCTACACCTTC. Its translation is CASGTEVLYGYTF.

The gene calls are TRBV18 and TRBJ2-1; D possibly corresponds to TRBD2 (5 bases). CDR1 KGHSH and CDR2 LQKENI come from the germline V gene. The V gene lost 3 bases and the J gene lost 9 bases, with 9 bases spanning the gap. The CDR3 runs 12 residues. DNA for the CDR3: TGTGCCAGCTCACCGGGGAGCTTTGAGCAGTTCTTC. Amino acid sequence: CASSPGSFEQFF.

This rearrangement joins TRBV6-4 to TRBJ1-2; 7 nucleotides match TRBD1. CDR3 length: 16 amino acids. The V and J ends lost 4 bases and 2 bases, in that order; junction bases with no gene match: 10. The V gene's germline CDR1 is MRHNA and CDR2 SNTAGT. The CDR3 region has the DNA TGTGCCAGCAGTGCTGTAGTAGGGGGCGGAAACTATGGCTACACCTTC. This encodes CASSAVVGGGNYGYTF.

The chain employs TRBV18 and TRBJ1-1; maybe TRBD1 (5 bases). Trimming left V 1 base short and J 4 bases short, with 10 bases between. Germline loops: CDR1 KGHSH, CDR2 LQKENI. The CDR3 is made up of 14 amino acids. The CDR3 region has the DNA TGTGCCAGCTCACCACGGGCAGGGATCACTGAAGCTTTCTTT. This sequence encodes CASSPRAGITEAFF. The full variable domain, rest sourced from reference TRBV18 and TRBJ1-1, is NAGVMQNPRHLVRRRGQEARLRCSPMKGHSHVYWYRQLPEEGLKFMVYLQKENIIDESGMPKERFSAEFPKEGPSILRIQQVVRGDSAAYFCASSPRAGITEAFFGQGTRLTVV.

This chain connects TRBV6-6 to TRBJ2-1, with D possibly TRBD2 on 5 matching bases. CDR1 and CDR2 from the germline V gene are MNHNY and SVGAGI (reference sequence). V was cut by 6 bases and J by 10 bases, with 16 bases left in between. This CDR3 comprises 13 residues. In DNA, the CDR3 is TGTGCCAGCAGGAGGACTTCCCTCGGGGAGCAGTTCTTC. It specifies CASRRTSLGEQFF.

The chain employs TRBV10-1 and TRBJ2-1; TRBD2 matches at 10 bases. The CDR3 consists of 17 residues. Germline CDR1 is WNHNN and CDR2 is SYGVQD (reference sequence). Trimming cost V 3 bases and J 6 bases; bases outside gene matches: 11. CDR3 DNA: TGCGCCAGCAGTGATACACCCCTGCTAGCGGGAGTCAATGAGCAGTTCTTC. Translated: CASSDTPLLAGVNEQFF.

The chain links TRBV5-5 to TRBJ1-6, with a weak D call TRBD1 (6 bases). Germline V lookup: CDR1 SGHKS, CDR2 YYEKEE (reference sequence). V dropped 4 bases and J dropped 10 bases, with 12 bases sitting between them. The CDR3 spans 13 residues. DNA for the CDR3: TGTGCCAGCAGCCGGGGGCGAGGATCACCCCTCCACTTT. This translates into CASSRGRGSPLHF.

The CDR3, as DNA: TGTGCCAGCAGTCTCATCCGGGACAGGGTCCAAAGAACAGATACGCAGTATTTT. Its translation: CASSLIRDRVQRTDTQYF. The V gene is TRBV28, the J gene TRBJ2-3; 9 positions match TRBD1. J gave up 3 bases and V 5 bases, and 15 bases lay outside the gene matches. Germline V gives CDR1 MDHEN, CDR2 SYDVKM. The CDR3 sequence is 18 residues long.

This sequence joins TRBV6-5 and TRBJ2-5; 10 bases align to TRBD1. The germline V gene has CDR1 MNHEY and CDR2 SVGAGI. The CDR3 loop spans 15 amino acids. The V gene end was trimmed by 6 bases and the J gene end by 4 bases; junction bases not matched to a gene: 8. The CDR3 sequence: CASSRYDRGPETQYF. DNA of the CDR3: TGTGCCAGCAGCCGCTATGACAGGGGGCCAGAGACCCAGTACTTC.

CDR3 nucleotides: TGTGCCAGCAGCTTTGGAGCCGTGGGCGGGGGAGCACCCCGGTTGGATACGCAGTATTTT. Translation: CASSFGAVGGGAPRLDTQYF. The chain couples TRBV5-5 to TRBJ2-3; TRBD2 agrees at 7 bases. This CDR3 is built from 20 residues. CDR1 SGHKS and CDR2 YYEKEE come from the germline V gene (reference sequence). V shed 2 bases and J 6 bases; nucleotides not matched to a gene: 24.

This chain links TRBV18 with TRBJ2-7, with D possibly matching TRBD1 (5 bases). CDR1 is KGHSH, CDR2 LQKENI, per germline. The CDR3 sequence is 13 residues long. Trimming took off 5 bases at V and 2 bases at J, with 10 bases between the two ends. The CDR3 DNA reads as TGTGCCAGCTCATCGACAGCCCCCTACGAGCAGTACTTC. Encoded protein: CASSSTAPYEQYF.

The V gene is TRBV6-5, the J gene TRBJ1-1, with a weak D call TRBD1 (5 bases). This CDR3 has 14 residues. With 0 bases removed from V and 11 bases from J, the gap between germline ends came to 16 bases. Germline values: CDR1 MNHEY, CDR2 SVGAGI. The CDR3 DNA reads TGTGCCAGCAGTTACTCGGGGCTTCCTGGTCGGGCTTTCTTT. This gives the protein CASSYSGLPGRAFF.

This chain uses TRBV5-1 with TRBJ2-7; 7 positions match TRBD1. Germline lookup yields CDR1 SGHRS and CDR2 YFSETQ. The CDR3 spans 16 residues. V lost 4 bases, J lost 2 bases, and 12 bases stayed unmatched. CDR3 nucleotides: TGCGCCAGCAGCCCGGGCCGGGACAGAGCTACCTACGAGCAGTACTTC. Protein product: CASSPGRDRATYEQYF.